This TCR beta chain was profiled in a study of blood T cells in healthy people across ages. This CDR3 has 14 residues. J gave up 6 bases and V 5 bases, and 9 bases lay outside the gene matches. Germline loops: CDR1 SEHNR, CDR2 FQNEAQ (reference sequence). Donors each provided about 9.5 milliliters of peripheral blood. A J-beta primer mix and a sample-barcoded 5' primer were used in a second PCR of about 7 to 11 cycles. All cDNA molecules were each tagged by a template-switch adaptor with 12 random nucleotides. TCRdb redid the calling of the 5' RACE reads with MiXCR, one entry per CDR3 protein. This table has around 1,500,000 distinct CDR3 sequences, about 30% appearing once.

V is TRBV7-9 and J is TRBJ1-1, with TRBD1 matching 7 bases. This TCR derives from a woman aged 25 to 39 in good health. Material for sequencing was blood. The CDR3 here is CASSLPGGGSEAFF. In DNA, the CDR3 is TGTGCCAGCAGCCTACCAGGGGGAGGGTCTGAAGCTTTCTTT.